What follows are 4 T cell receptor beta chains derived from one specimen sequenced in a study of CD8+CD57+ T cells in acquired aplastic anemia. Genomic DNA constituted the template upon which TCR beta VDJ and CDR3 profiling was performed. TCRdb itself ran the reads through MiXCR, one entry per CDR3 protein. The data hold roughly 81,000 distinct CDR3 sequences, with about half observed a single time. Sequencing was performed on sorted CD4+, CD8+, or CD8+CD57+ T cells (not recorded which) from PBMCs. The origin of the receptors is a human donor in good health, serving as a control.

This clonotype was seen only a few times. CDR3 in DNA: TGTGCCAGCTGGCAAAGGGCCTACGAGCAGTACTTC. Amino acid sequence: CASWQRAYEQYF. The V gene is TRBV27, the J gene TRBJ2-7; unclear D gene. Trimming removed 8 bases from V and 2 bases from J, with 10 bases in between. The CDR3 is made up of 12 amino acids. The germline gives CDR1 MNHEY, CDR2 SMNVEV (reference sequence).

This clonotype was detected ten times or more. V and J are TRBV5-4 and TRBJ2-7, with D hard to call. The CDR3 contains 12 residues. Germline V gene sequence: CDR1 SGHNT, CDR2 YYREEE (reference sequence). V was shortened by 5 bases and J by 6 bases, with 12 bases between the two germline ends. The CDR3 DNA reads TGTGCCAGCAGTTCGGTCTCGGGCGAGCAGTACTTC. It translates to CASSSVSGEQYF.

This clonotype was observed many times. The DNA of the CDR3 is TGTGCCAGCACCCAATTGAGGGCAGCGGGGAGGAGTCACGAGCAGTACTTC. Translated: CASTQLRAAGRSHEQYF. The chain is built from TRBV6-1 and TRBJ2-7; 7 bases agree with TRBD2. V lost 7 bases to trimming and J lost 5 bases; unmatched junction nucleotides: 20. In germline, CDR1 is MNHNS, CDR2 SASEGT. The CDR3 has 17 amino acids.

Comments on this clonotype: This may stem from a read error, because a much larger clone lies one nucleotide away. The V call is TRBV9, the J call TRBJ1-2; D is unclear. Germline assignment: CDR1 SGDLS and CDR2 YYNGEE. The V gene lost 3 bases and the J gene lost 8 bases, with 11 bases spanning the gap. The CDR3 consists of 12 residues. The CDR3 nucleotides read TGTGCCAGCAGCGCAATGGAACAGGGCTACACCTTC. Translating it yields CASSAMEQGYTF.